Below, 22 T cell receptor beta chains from the same sample are listed, as sequenced in a study of shared clonotypes between healthy human individuals. This table comes from immunoSEQ multiplex PCR, and its TCRdb copy is limited to in-frame clones, with some not included. The table includes millions of clones, approximately 93% detected once. Specimen: naive CD4+ T cells from PBMCs. The subset was: CD45RA+ positively selected. Receptor source: a man in his late teens or twenties in good health. Some clones in this sample may be carry-over from other donors' samples.

This chain uses TRBV4-1 with TRBJ1-5, with D perhaps TRBD1 (6 bases). The CDR3 is made up of 18 amino acids. V lost 0 bases and J 0 bases, leaving 15 bases between the germline ends. CDR1 and CDR2 from the germline V gene are MGHRA and YSYEKL. The CDR3 here is CASSQDARGLNSNQPQHF. CDR3 DNA sequence: TGCGCCAGCAGCCAAGATGCGAGGGGGTTGAATAGCAATCAGCCCCAGCATTTT.

The chain employs TRBV27 and TRBJ1-3; the D is unclear. The germline V gene encodes CDR1 MNHEY and CDR2 SMNVEV (reference sequence). This CDR3 region has 13 residues. V was pared by 6 bases and J by 0 bases, with 6 bases between. The CDR3 sequence is CASRQTSGNTIYF. The CDR3 region has the DNA TGTGCCAGCAGGCAGACCTCTGGAAACACCATATATTTT.

The rearrangement links TRBV5-1 to TRBJ1-2; no clear D gene. Germline V lookup: CDR1 SGHRS, CDR2 YFSETQ. V was cut by 4 bases and J by 7 bases, with 14 bases left in between. This CDR3 region has 13 residues. The CDR3, as DNA: TGCGCCAGCAGCCCCGTTGGTCGTCCTGGCTACACCTTC. It is translated as CASSPVGRPGYTF.

The CDR3 spells CASEREESYNEQFF. Here the CDR3 DNA reads TGTGCCAGCGAGCGGGAGGAATCCTACAATGAGCAGTTCTTC. The chain joins TRBV2 to TRBJ2-1, with 9 bases identical to TRBD2. This CDR3 has 14 residues. Germline-derived CDR1 and CDR2 are SNHLY and FYNNEI. J was trimmed by 1 base and V by 8 bases; bases with no gene match: 3.

CDR3 sequence: CASSSPNYGYTF. The CDR3, as DNA: TGTGCCAGCAGTTCCCCTAACTATGGCTACACCTTC. The rearrangement links TRBV6-5 to TRBJ1-2; D not resolved. The CDR3 sequence is 12 residues long. Germline loops: CDR1 MNHEY, CDR2 SVGAGI. V gave up 4 bases and J gave up 0 bases, with 3 bases separating them.

The V call is TRBV7-2, the J call TRBJ2-1; 15 bases align to TRBD2. J was trimmed by 7 bases and V by 4 bases; bases with no gene match: 11. CDR1 is SGHTA and CDR2 is FQGNSA in the germline V gene. This CDR3 spans 18 amino acids. The CDR3 is CASSSGLAGGRGRNEQFF. As DNA, the CDR3 is TGTGCCAGCAGCTCTGGACTAGCGGGAGGGCGGGGAAGGAATGAGCAGTTCTTC.

This clone was seen more than once but under ten times. The chain combines TRBV14 with TRBJ1-2; TRBD1 is a possible D gene (6 bases). Trimming removed 4 bases at V and 6 bases at J, with 9 bases between. The CDR3 runs to 12 residues. Germline V CDR1 and CDR2: SGHDN, FVKESK. This CDR3 is CASSRDRNGYTF. The CDR3 DNA follows: TGTGCCAGCAGCCGAGACAGGAATGGCTACACCTTC. Together with reference TRBV14 and TRBJ1-2, the CDR3 gives the full variable domain: EAGVTQFPSHSVIEKGQTVTLRCDPISGHDNLYWYRRVMGKEIKFLLHFVKESKQDESGMPNNRFLAERTGGTYSTLKVQPAELEDSGVYFCASSRDRNGYTFGSGTRLTVV.

Points on this clone: In the same sample, other DNA sequences code for this CDR3. The chain recombines TRBV5-4 with TRBJ2-5, with D possibly TRBD1 on 8 matching bases. Germline assignment: CDR1 SGHNT and CDR2 YYREEE (reference sequence). Trimming took 4 bases from V and 4 from J, leaving 20 bases between them. This CDR3 is built from 16 residues. Here the CDR3 reads CASSRPGTGGGETQYF. CDR3 coding DNA: TGTGCCAGCAGCCGGCCCGGCACAGGGGGGGGAGAGACCCAGTACTTC.

This clone was recorded once. The chain uses TRBV11-2 and TRBJ2-7, with TRBD2 as a possible D gene (5 bases). Germline values: CDR1 SGHAT, CDR2 FQNNGV. The CDR3 covers 15 residues. The V and J ends lost 5 bases and 2 bases respectively, with 16 bases between them. CDR3 residues: CASSPGWEPTYEQYF. For the CDR3, the DNA is TGTGCCAGCAGCCCGGGGTGGGAGCCCACCTACGAGCAGTACTTC.

The rearrangement joins TRBV19 to TRBJ2-1; 9 bases align to TRBD2. Germline CDR1 reads LNHDA; CDR2 reads SQIVND (reference sequence). The junction had 12 bases not matched to a gene; V was cut back by 3 bases and J by 9 bases. The CDR3 has 16 residues. The DNA of the CDR3 is TGTGCCAGTAGTATCTCTGCGGGAGGGCCCGTAGGTGAGCAGTTCTTC. This gives the protein CASSISAGGPVGEQFF.

This sequence joins TRBV19 and TRBJ1-1, with D possibly TRBD1 on 5 matching bases. Germline V gene lookup returns CDR1 LNHDA and CDR2 SQIVND (reference sequence). CDR3 length equals 15 residues. Trimming cost V 5 bases and J 7 bases, with 20 bases left between them. CDR3 loop: CASSPPPGTAVEAFF. The DNA of the CDR3 is TGTGCCAGTAGTCCACCCCCCGGGACGGCGGTTGAAGCTTTCTTT.

The genes are TRBV4-1 and TRBJ1-4, with D possibly matching TRBD1 (5 bases). V gave up 2 bases and J gave up 6 bases, with 19 bases separating them. CDR1 and CDR2 (germline): MGHRA, YSYEKL. The CDR3 extends over 17 amino acids. CDR3 loop: CASSQLYIGGVDEKLFF. The CDR3 coding sequence is TGCGCCAGCAGCCAACTATATATTGGGGGGGTAGATGAAAAACTGTTTTTT.

The V call is TRBV11-3, the J call TRBJ2-7; D possibly corresponds to TRBD2 (5 bases). Germline V gene sequence: CDR1 SGHNT, CDR2 YENEEA. The V gene lost 2 bases and the J gene lost 1 base, with 12 bases spanning the gap. This CDR3 is 15 amino acids long. Here the CDR3 reads CASSLLPGNSYEQYF. In DNA form, the CDR3 reads TGTGCCAGCAGCTTACTCCCGGGGAATTCCTACGAGCAGTACTTC.

The chain employs TRBV7-8 and TRBJ2-1; 7 bases align to TRBD2. With 5 bases clipped from V and 3 bases from J, the junction kept 10 bases outside the gene matches. The germline CDR1 and CDR2 sequences are SGHVS and FQNEAQ. This CDR3 region has 16 residues. Here the CDR3 reads CASSPPGLPLYNEQFF. Written as DNA, the CDR3 is TGTGCCAGCAGCCCCCCGGGACTACCACTCTACAATGAGCAGTTCTTC.

The chain's CDR3 is CASSLRDSLNSYTF. The DNA of the CDR3 is TGTGCCAGCAGCCTCCGGGACAGCCTTAACAGCTACACCTTC. This sequence joins TRBV13 and TRBJ1-2, with 7 bases identical to TRBD1. Germline loops: CDR1 PRHDT, CDR2 FYEKMQ (reference sequence). The ends lost 5 bases at V and 9 bases at J; junction bases unmatched: 12. The CDR3 consists of 14 residues.

The chain employs TRBV2 and TRBJ2-1, with 10 nucleotides matching TRBD1. The germline CDR1 and CDR2 sequences are SNHLY and FYNNEI. This CDR3 region has 14 residues. V lost 6 bases and J lost 7; bases outside the gene matches: 6. DNA of the CDR3: TGTGCCAGCAGCGGACAGGGGGTAGGTAATGAGCAGTTCTTC. Protein sequence: CASSGQGVGNEQFF.

The genes are TRBV29-1 and TRBJ2-1; the match to TRBD2 covers 7 bases. V shed 8 bases and J 1 base; nucleotides not matched to a gene: 8. The length of the CDR3 is 14 residues. Germline CDR1 SQVTM, CDR2 ANQGSEA. CDR3 region: CSLIGGGSYNEQFF. As DNA, the CDR3 is TGCAGCCTCATCGGGGGAGGGTCCTACAATGAGCAGTTCTTC.

In the case of this clone: The sample contains more than one DNA sequence encoding this CDR3. The genes are TRBV30 and TRBJ1-5; D unresolved. The CDR3 contains 13 residues. Germline V gene data show CDR1 as GTSNPN and CDR2 as SVGIG (reference sequence). V shed 2 bases and J shed 5 bases, with 10 bases lying between them. CDR3 sequence: CAWSLTGDQPQHF. CDR3 nucleotides: TGTGCCTGGAGTCTCACGGGTGATCAGCCCCAGCATTTT.

The chain employs TRBV28 and TRBJ1-3; D gene unclear. Germline V CDR1 and CDR2: MDHEN, SYDVKM. V was cut by 6 bases and J by 0 bases, with 9 bases left in between. The CDR3 has 14 residues. Written as DNA, the CDR3 is TGTGCCAGCAGCCAATTTAGCTCTGGAAACACCATATATTTT. It encodes CASSQFSSGNTIYF. The entire variable domain, with the rest obtained from reference TRBV28 and TRBJ1-3, is as follows: DVKVTQSSRYLVKRTGEKVFLECVQDMDHENMFWYRQDPGLGLRLIYFSYDVKMKEKGDIPEGYSVSREKKERFSLILESASTNQTSMYLCASSQFSSGNTIYFGEGSWLTVV.

The CDR3 sequence: CASSGTDSWDYEQYF. The DNA for the CDR3 is TGCGCCAGCAGTGGGACAGACTCCTGGGACTACGAGCAGTACTTC. The chain recombines TRBV10-2 with TRBJ2-7; perhaps TRBD1 as D (6 bases). CDR3 length: 15 amino acids. In germline, CDR1 is WSHSY, CDR2 SAAADI. The V end lost 4 bases, the J end lost 3 bases, and 16 bases lay between the germline ends.

Concerning this clone: The sample carries other DNA sequences with the same CDR3. V gene TRBV5-1 combines with J gene TRBJ2-5; perhaps TRBD1 as D (6 bases). V lost 0 bases and J lost 1, with 10 bases in between. The CDR3 has 15 amino acids. In germline, CDR1 is SGHRS, CDR2 YFSETQ. The CDR3, as DNA: TGCGCCAGCAGCTTGGCCGGGACAACCCAAGAGACCCAGTACTTC. Translated, it gives CASSLAGTTQETQYF.

J is TRBJ1-3 and V is TRBV7-9; D is uncertain. The V end was cut by 3 bases, the J end by 0 bases, with 12 bases between. Looked up from germline, CDR1 is SEHNR and CDR2 is FQNEAQ (reference sequence). The CDR3 is 16 residues long. The CDR3 reads CASSFPPGDSGNTIYF. The CDR3 DNA follows: TGTGCCAGCAGCTTTCCACCAGGAGACTCTGGAAACACCATATATTTT.